This T cell receptor (beta chain) was profiled in a study of control samples from healthy donors and cancer patients. Profiled with immunoSEQ multiplex PCR; TCRdb holds only in-frame clones, not every one. Here the sample spans 15,000 to 17,000 clones, around 86% being singletons. Germline V gene data show CDR1 as MGHDK and CDR2 as SYGVNS. The germline V and J ends were trimmed by 2 bases and 0 bases, with 8 bases remaining between them. The CDR3 runs to 14 residues. This sequence originates from a woman aged 70 to 79 with colorectal cancer. The chain combines TRBV25-1 with TRBJ2-7, with a possible D match to TRBD1 (6 bases). The sample taken for sequencing was PBMCs. CDR3 region: CASSEEDSSYEQYF. CDR3 nucleotides: TGTGCCAGCAGTGAAGAGGACAGCTCCTACGAGCAGTACTTC.